This T cell receptor beta chain was sequenced in a study of PD-L1 blockade in urothelial cancer. The wider study: Analyses were performed on blood at 3 weeks after treatment start (the second dose) and at 6 weeks. Notes on the study in general: TCR clonality was measured in pretreatment peripheral blood. Clonality below the median predicted better survival.

The CDR3 covers 13 residues. Germline CDR1 is SGHDN and CDR2 is FVKESK. The ends were cut back, 0 bases at V and 0 bases at J, with 3 bases in the middle. The data were produced by immunoSEQ multiplex PCR, yet TCRdb's version contains in-frame clones alone and is incomplete. The sample contains tens of thousands of clones, about 81% of which appear only once. Time point noted: pretreatment peripheral blood. Worth noting for this clone: Antigen specificity is unknown.

The TCR originated in a man between 65 and 85 years old with urothelial cancer. Sequencing used PBMCs, obtained around atezolizumab (anti-PD-L1) treatment. This chain uses TRBV14 with TRBJ2-7; D not certain. The CDR3 loop reads CASSQDSSYEQYF. CDR3 nucleotide sequence: TGTGCCAGCAGCCAAGACAGCTCCTACGAGCAGTACTTC.